The clone carrying this TCR beta chain has ten or more counts. Its antigen is still unknown. TCR beta CDR3 sequences were amplified from RNA transcripts. When the TCR CDR3 underwent first-round RT-PCR, the HTBI primer set was used. From the multiplex PCR reads, TCRdb called clonotypes with MiXCR, one entry per CDR3 protein. The sample includes fewer than 250,000 distinct CDR3 sequences, almost 25% of them seen just once. This entry belongs to a study of T cells in Graves' hyperthyroidism and ophthalmopathy. Across the whole study: Peripheral blood sampling occurred at initial diagnosis, before any treatment.

Over 8 ml fresh peripheral blood yielded the PBMCs. Germline assignment: CDR1 LNHDA and CDR2 SQIVND (reference sequence). V lost 7 bases to trimming and J lost 5 bases; unmatched junction nucleotides: 8. The CDR3 sequence is 14 residues long. Study-wide points: Most clonotypes expanded in thyroid above 0.001 were likewise present in blood.

The specimen sequenced was blood. The receptor was isolated from a woman aged 40 to 50 with Graves' ophthalmopathy. The chain is built from TRBV19 and TRBJ1-2; 9 nucleotides align to TRBD1. In DNA, the CDR3 is TGTGCCAGTACCAAGGGACAGGGCCCATATGGCTACACCTTC. Protein product: CASTKGQGPYGYTF.